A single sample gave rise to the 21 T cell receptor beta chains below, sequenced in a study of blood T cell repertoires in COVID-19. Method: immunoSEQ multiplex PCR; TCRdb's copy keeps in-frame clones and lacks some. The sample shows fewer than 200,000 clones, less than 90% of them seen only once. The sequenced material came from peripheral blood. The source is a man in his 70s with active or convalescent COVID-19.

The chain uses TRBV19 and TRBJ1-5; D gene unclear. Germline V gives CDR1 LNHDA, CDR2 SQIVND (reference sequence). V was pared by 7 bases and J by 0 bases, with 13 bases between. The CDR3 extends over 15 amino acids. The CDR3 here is CASKEERYSNQPQHF. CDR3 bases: TGTGCCAGTAAGGAAGAGAGGTATAGCAATCAGCCCCAGCATTTT.

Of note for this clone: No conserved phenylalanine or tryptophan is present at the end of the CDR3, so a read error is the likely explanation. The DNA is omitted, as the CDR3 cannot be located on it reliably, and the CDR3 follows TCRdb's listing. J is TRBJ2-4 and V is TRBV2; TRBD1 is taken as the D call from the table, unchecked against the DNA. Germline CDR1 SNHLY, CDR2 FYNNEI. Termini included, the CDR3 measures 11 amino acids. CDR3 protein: CASSEIAGPVI.

CDR3 region: CASRVEQPGGILFF. In nucleotides, the CDR3 is TGCGCCAGCAGAGTCGAACAGCCCGGCGGGATCCTGTTCTTC. The V and J genes are TRBV4-1 and TRBJ2-1; a weak D match, TRBD2 (6 bases). CDR3 length: 14 residues. With 6 bases removed from V and 15 bases from J, the gap between germline ends came to 24 bases. Germline-derived CDR1 and CDR2 are MGHRA and YSYEKL.

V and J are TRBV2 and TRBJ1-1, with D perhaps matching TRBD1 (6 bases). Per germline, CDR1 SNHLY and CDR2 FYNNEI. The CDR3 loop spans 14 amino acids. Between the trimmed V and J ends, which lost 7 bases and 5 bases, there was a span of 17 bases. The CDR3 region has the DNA TGTGCCAGCATCCCTGGGGGGGCTCGGACTGAAGCTTTCTTT. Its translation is CASIPGGARTEAFF.

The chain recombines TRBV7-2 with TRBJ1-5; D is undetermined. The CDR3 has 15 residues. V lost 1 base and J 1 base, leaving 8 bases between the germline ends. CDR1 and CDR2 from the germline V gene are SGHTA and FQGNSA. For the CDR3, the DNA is TGTGCCAGCAGCTTAGGTAGTATGAGCAATCAGCCCCAGCATTTT. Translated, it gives CASSLGSMSNQPQHF.

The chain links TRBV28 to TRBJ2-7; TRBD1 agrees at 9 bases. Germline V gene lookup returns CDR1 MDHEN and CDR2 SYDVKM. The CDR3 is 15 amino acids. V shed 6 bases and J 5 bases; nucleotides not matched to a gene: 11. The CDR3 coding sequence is TGTGCCAGCAGCCTAATCGGACAGGGGACCGACGAGCAGTACTTC. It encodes CASSLIGQGTDEQYF.

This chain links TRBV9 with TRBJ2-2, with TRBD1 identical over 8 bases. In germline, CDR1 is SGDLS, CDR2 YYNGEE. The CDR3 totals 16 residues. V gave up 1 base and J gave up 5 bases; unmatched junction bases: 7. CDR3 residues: CASSVSGQGWTGELFF. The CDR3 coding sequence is TGTGCCAGCAGCGTAAGTGGACAGGGTTGGACCGGGGAGCTGTTTTTT.

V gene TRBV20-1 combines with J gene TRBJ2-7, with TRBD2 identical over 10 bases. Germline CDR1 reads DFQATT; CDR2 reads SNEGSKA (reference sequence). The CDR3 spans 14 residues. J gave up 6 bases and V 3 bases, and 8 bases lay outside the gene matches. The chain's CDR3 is CSASMGSGGIEQYF. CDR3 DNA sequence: TGCAGTGCTAGTATGGGTAGCGGGGGGATCGAGCAGTACTTC.

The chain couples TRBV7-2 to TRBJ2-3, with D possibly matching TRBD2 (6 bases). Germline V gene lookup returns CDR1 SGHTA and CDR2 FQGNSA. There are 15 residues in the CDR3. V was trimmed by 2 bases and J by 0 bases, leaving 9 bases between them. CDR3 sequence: CASSLSRESTDTQYF. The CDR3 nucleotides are TGTGCCAGCAGCTTAAGCCGGGAGAGCACAGATACGCAGTATTTT.

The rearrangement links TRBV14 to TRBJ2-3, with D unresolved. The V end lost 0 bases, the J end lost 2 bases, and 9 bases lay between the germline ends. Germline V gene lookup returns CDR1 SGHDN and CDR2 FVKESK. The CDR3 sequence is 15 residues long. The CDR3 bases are TGTGCCAGCAGCCAAGATAGAGCTTTCACAGATACGCAGTATTTT. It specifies CASSQDRAFTDTQYF. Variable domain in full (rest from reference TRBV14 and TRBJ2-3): EAGVTQFPSHSVIEKGQTVTLRCDPISGHDNLYWYRRVMGKEIKFLLHFVKESKQDESGMPNNRFLAERTGGTYSTLKVQPAELEDSGVYFCASSQDRAFTDTQYFGPGTRLTVL.

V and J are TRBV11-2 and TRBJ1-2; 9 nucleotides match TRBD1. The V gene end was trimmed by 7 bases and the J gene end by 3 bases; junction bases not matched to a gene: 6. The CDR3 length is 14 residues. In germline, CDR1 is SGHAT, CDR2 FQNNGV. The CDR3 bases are TGTGCCAGCACACCGGGACAGGGATACTATGGCTACACCTTC. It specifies CASTPGQGYYGYTF.

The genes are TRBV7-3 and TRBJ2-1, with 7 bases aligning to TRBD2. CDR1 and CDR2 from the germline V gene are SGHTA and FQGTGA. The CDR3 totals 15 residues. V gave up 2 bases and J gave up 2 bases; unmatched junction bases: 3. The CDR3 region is CASSLAGETYNEQFF. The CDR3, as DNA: TGTGCCAGCAGCTTAGCGGGAGAGACCTACAATGAGCAGTTCTTC.

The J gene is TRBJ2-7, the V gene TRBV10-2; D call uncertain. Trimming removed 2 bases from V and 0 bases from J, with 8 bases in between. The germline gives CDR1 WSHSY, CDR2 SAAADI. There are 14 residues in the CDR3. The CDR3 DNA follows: TGCGCCAGCAGTGAGCCTCCCAGCTCCTACGAGCAGTACTTC. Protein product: CASSEPPSSYEQYF.

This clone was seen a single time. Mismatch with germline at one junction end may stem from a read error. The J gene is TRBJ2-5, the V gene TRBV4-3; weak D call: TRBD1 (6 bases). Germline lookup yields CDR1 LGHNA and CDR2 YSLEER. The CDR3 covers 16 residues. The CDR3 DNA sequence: TGCGCCAGCAGCAAAGAAATACAGGGAACAACAGAGACCCAGTACTTC. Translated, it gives CASSKEIQGTTETQYF.

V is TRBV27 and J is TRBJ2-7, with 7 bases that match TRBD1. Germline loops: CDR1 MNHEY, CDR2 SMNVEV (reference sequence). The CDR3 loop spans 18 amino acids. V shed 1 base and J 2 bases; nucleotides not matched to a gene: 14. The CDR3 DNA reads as TGTGCCAGCAGTTTATTCCCCCCCACGGACAGGAGAGCCTACGAGCAGTACTTC. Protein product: CASSLFPPTDRRAYEQYF.

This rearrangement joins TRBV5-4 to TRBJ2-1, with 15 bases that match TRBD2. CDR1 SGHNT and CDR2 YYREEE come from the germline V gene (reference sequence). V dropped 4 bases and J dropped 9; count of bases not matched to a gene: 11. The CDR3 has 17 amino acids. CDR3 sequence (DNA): TGTGCCAGCAGCCTCGGGACTAGCGGGAGGTTGGGGGTTGAGCAGTTCTTC. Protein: CASSLGTSGRLGVEQFF.

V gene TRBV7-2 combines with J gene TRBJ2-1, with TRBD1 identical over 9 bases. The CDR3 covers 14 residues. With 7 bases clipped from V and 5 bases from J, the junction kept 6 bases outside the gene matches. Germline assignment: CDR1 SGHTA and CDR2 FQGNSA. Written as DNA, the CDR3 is TGTGCCAGCACCCTACAGGGGGCAAACAATGAGCAGTTCTTC. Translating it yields CASTLQGANNEQFF. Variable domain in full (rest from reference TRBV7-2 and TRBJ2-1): GAGVSQSPSNKVTEKGKDVELRCDPISGHTALYWYRQSLGQGLEFLIYFQGNSAPDKSGLPSDRFSAERTGGSVSTLTIQRTQQEDSAVYLCASTLQGANNEQFFGPGTRLTVL.

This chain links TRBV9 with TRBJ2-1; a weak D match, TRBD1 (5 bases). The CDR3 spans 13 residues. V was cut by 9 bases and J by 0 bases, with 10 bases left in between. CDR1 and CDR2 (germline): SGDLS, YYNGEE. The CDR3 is CATQRGSYNEQFF. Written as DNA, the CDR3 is TGTGCCACCCAAAGGGGCTCCTACAATGAGCAGTTCTTC.

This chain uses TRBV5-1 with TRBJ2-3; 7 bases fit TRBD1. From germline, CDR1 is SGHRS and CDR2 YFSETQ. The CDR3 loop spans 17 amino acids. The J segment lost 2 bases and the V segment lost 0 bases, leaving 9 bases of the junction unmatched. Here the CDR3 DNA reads TGCGCCAGCAGCTTGGGCCCCGGGACAGTAGCCACAGATACGCAGTATTTT. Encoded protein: CASSLGPGTVATDTQYF.

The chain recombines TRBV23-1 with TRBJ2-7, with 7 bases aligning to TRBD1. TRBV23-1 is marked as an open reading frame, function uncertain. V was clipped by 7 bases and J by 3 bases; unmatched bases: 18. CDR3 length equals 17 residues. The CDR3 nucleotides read TGCGCCAGCACCCAGGGGGACCTTCAGGGTAGTAACTACGAGCAGTACTTC. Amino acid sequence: CASTQGDLQGSNYEQYF.

The CDR3 nucleotides read TGCGCCAGCAGCTTCGGCGGGACTAGCCGCAATGAGCAGTTCTTC. Translation gives CASSFGGTSRNEQFF. The V and J genes are TRBV5-1 and TRBJ2-1, with 9 positions matching TRBD2. CDR3 length: 15 residues. The J segment lost 6 bases and the V segment lost 2 bases, leaving 6 bases of the junction unmatched. In germline, CDR1 is SGHRS, CDR2 YFSETQ. The variable domain in full, with the rest retrieved from reference TRBV5-1 and TRBJ2-1, is KAGVTQTPRYLIKTRGQQVTLSCSPISGHRSVSWYQQTPGQGLQFLFEYFSETQRNKGNFPGRFSGRQFSNSRSEMNVSTLELGDSALYLCASSFGGTSRNEQFFGPGTRLTVL.